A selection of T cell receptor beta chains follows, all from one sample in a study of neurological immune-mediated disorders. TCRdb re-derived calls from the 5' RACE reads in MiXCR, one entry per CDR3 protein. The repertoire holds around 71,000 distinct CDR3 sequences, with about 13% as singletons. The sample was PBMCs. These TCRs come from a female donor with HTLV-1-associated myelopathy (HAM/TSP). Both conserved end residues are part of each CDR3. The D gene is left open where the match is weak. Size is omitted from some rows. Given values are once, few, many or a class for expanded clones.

CASSYRDRGDEQYF | TGTGCCAGCAGTTACAGGGACAGAGGGGACGAGCAGTACTTC | - | 14 | TRBD1 | TRBJ2-7 | TRBV6-5
CASSHEGVNIQYF | TGTGCCAGCAGCCATGAGGGGGTAAACATTCAGTACTTC | many | 13 | - | TRBJ2-4 | TRBV3-1
CASSPPYTGANVLTF | TGCGCCAGCAGCCCACCCTACACTGGGGCCAACGTCCTGACTTTC | many | 15 | - | TRBJ2-6 | TRBV5-1
CASSLLLTGSNEKLFF | TGCGCCAGCAGCTTGTTGTTAACAGGGAGTAATGAAAAACTGTTTTTT | - | 16 | - | TRBJ1-4 | TRBV5-1
CASSLVRTGVSEQYF | TGTGCCAGCAGCTTAGTAAGGACAGGGGTGAGCGAGCAGTACTTC | many | 15 | TRBD1 | TRBJ2-7 | TRBV11-2
CASRPGTGGPEAFF | TGTGCCAGCAGGCCCGGGACAGGGGGTCCTGAAGCTTTCTTT | - | 14 | TRBD1 | TRBJ1-1 | TRBV6-1
CASSLVGGGETQYF | TGTGCCAGCAGCTTAGTAGGGGGCGGAGAGACCCAGTACTTC | many | 14 | TRBD1 | TRBJ2-5 | TRBV7-9
CASTPQPQRGANEQYF | TGTGCCAGCACACCTCAGCCCCAGCGGGGGGCGAACGAGCAGTACTTC | many | 16 | TRBD2 | TRBJ2-7 | TRBV28
CASSLERGNTDTQYF | TGTGCCAGCAGTCTTGAGCGGGGGAACACAGATACGCAGTATTTT | many | 15 | TRBD2 | TRBJ2-3 | TRBV6-2/TRBV6-3
CASRSNRERGYTF | TGTGCCAGCAGGTCCAACAGGGAGCGTGGCTACACCTTC | many | 13 | - | TRBJ1-2 | TRBV6-6
CASSSQGAHNYQPQHF | TGTGCCAGCAGCTCACAGGGGGCCCACAACTATCAGCCCCAGCATTTT | many | 16 | TRBD1 | TRBJ1-5 | TRBV5-6